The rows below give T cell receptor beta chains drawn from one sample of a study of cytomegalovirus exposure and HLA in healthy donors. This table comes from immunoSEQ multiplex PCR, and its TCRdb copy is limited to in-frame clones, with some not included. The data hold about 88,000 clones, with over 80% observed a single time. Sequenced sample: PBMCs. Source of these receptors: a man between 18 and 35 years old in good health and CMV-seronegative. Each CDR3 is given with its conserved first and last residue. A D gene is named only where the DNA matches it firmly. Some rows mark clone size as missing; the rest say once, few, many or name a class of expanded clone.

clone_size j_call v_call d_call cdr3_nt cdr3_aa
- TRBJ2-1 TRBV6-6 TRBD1 TGTGCCAGCAGTTCCGGACAGGGCAGTGAGCAGTTCTTC CASSSGQGSEQFF
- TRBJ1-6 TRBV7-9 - TGTGCCAGCAGCTTAGGTGGGGGAGGATCACCCCTCCACTTT CASSLGGGGSPLHF
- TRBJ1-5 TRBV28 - TGTGCCAGCAGTTTAACCCAGGGACTCACGCCCCAGCATTTT CASSLTQGLTPQHF
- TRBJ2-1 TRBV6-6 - TGTGCCAGCAGTTTATATGGGGGGAATGAGCAGTTCTTC CASSLYGGNEQFF
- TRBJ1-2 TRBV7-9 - TGTGCCAGCAGCTTCCCAGGAGGCCGCGGCTACACCTTC CASSFPGGRGYTF
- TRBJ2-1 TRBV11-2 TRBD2 TGTGCCAGCAGAGATAGCGGGACCCCTTACAATGAGCAGTTCTTC CASRDSGTPYNEQFF
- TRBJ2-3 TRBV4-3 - TGCGCCAGCAGCCACCGAGGTACAGGAGCAGATACGCAGTATTTT CASSHRGTGADTQYF
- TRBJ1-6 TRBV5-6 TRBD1 TGTGCCAGCAGCCGGCCGGGACAGCATAATTCACCCCTCCACTTT CASSRPGQHNSPLHF
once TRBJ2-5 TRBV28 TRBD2 TGTGCCAGCAGTTTATCGGCCTCTAGCGGGTGGTTGGAGGCCCAGTACTTC CASSLSASSGWLEAQYF
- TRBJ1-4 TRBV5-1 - TGCGCCAGCAGCTTGACAACAACTAATGAAAAACTGTTTTTT CASSLTTTNEKLFF
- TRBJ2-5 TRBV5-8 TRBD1 TGTGCCAGCAGACCGGGACAGGGCGGAAAGACCCAGTACTTC CASRPGQGGKTQYF
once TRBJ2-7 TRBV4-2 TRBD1 TGTGCCAGCAGCCAAGGAGACAGGGGACTCTTGGAGCAGTACTTC CASSQGDRGLLEQYF
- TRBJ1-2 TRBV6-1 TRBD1 TGTGCCAGCAGTCCTCGGGACAGCTTCTATGGCTACACCTTC CASSPRDSFYGYTF
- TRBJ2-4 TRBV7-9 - TGTTCCAGCAGCTTAGTTGTAGGGAGAGCCAAAAACATTCAGTACTTC CSSSLVVGRAKNIQYF
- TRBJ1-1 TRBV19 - TGTGCCAGTAGTATGTCTAGAGGGGAAGCTTTCTTT CASSMSRGEAFF
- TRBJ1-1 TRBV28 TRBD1 TGTGCCAGCATGCCCCCGGGACAGAGGAACACTGAAGCTTTCTTT CASMPPGQRNTEAFF
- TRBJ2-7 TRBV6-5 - TGTGCCAGCAGTGAACAGGGTAGCGAGCAGTACTTC CASSEQGSEQYF
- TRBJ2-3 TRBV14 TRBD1 TGTGCCAGCAGCCAAGGGGACAGGACTTCAGATACGCAGTATTTT CASSQGDRTSDTQYF
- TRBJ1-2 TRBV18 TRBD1 TGTGCCAGCTCACCGGACGGACAGGGGTATGGCTACACCTTC CASSPDGQGYGYTF
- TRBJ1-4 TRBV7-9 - TGTGCCAGTGAAGAGGGCGGCGAAAAACTGTTTTTT CASEEGGEKLFF